A single sample gave rise to the 2 T cell receptor beta chains below, sequenced in a study of cytomegalovirus exposure and HLA in healthy donors. Both 60 Vbeta primers and 13 Jbeta primers went into the PCR. Clones were sequenced by immunoSEQ multiplex PCR, and TCRdb holds only the in-frame ones, with some missing. The sample consists of 150,000 to 200,000 clones, 84% of them appearing once. The source material was PBMCs. The origin of the receptors is a boy aged 5-17 years in good health and CMV-seronegative.

J is TRBJ1-5 and V is TRBV19; weak D call: TRBD1 (6 bases). Between the trimmed V and J ends, which lost 3 bases and 1 base, there was a span of 13 bases. The CDR3 runs to 16 residues. Germline CDR1 and CDR2: LNHDA and SQIVND (reference sequence). This chain's CDR3 is CASSIGQGHSNQPQHF. The CDR3 DNA reads as TGTGCCAGTAGTATCGGTCAGGGGCACAGCAATCAGCCCCAGCATTTT.

This chain links TRBV29-1 with TRBJ2-2; possibly TRBD1 for D (6 bases). Germline V gene lookup returns CDR1 SQVTM and CDR2 ANQGSEA. Trimming removed 1 base from V and 3 bases from J, with 12 bases in between. The CDR3 length is 15 residues. The CDR3 DNA reads as TGCAGCGTTGAAGGAGGGGGTGCCTACACCGGGGAGCTGTTTTTT. The encoded protein is CSVEGGGAYTGELFF.